Listed below are T cell receptor beta chains from one sample, sequenced in a study of blood T cell repertoires in COVID-19. Here immunoSEQ multiplex PCR was the method, and the copy in TCRdb shows in-frame clones only, minus some. The table includes about 150,000 clones, around 85% detected once. The specimen sequenced was peripheral blood. The receptor source for this set is a woman aged 55-70 years with COVID-19, enrolled during active disease. CDR3s include the opening cysteine and the closing phenylalanine or tryptophan. The D gene is left open where the match is weak. Clone size, where shown, is once, few, many, or a class for clones that have expanded.

clone size	V gene	J gene	D gene	CDR3 DNA	CDR3 protein
.	TRBV13	TRBJ2-7	TRBD1	TGTGCCAGCAGCTCACGGGGACAGGGGTACTACGAGCAGTACTTC	CASSSRGQGYYEQYF
.	TRBV19	TRBJ2-7	.	TGTGCCAGTAGTCCAAGTTCAGGATCGAGCTCCTACGAGCAGTACTTC	CASSPSSGSSSYEQYF
once	TRBV25-1	TRBJ1-1	.	TGTGCCAGCAGTGAATTCGGTACTGAAGCTTTCTTT	CASSEFGTEAFF
.	TRBV30	TRBJ2-1	.	TGTGCCTGGATGATGGGGCCGTACAGCAATGAGCAGTTCTTC	CAWMMGPYSNEQFF
.	TRBV2	TRBJ1-5	.	TGTGCCAGCCGCTATAGAAATAGCAATCAGCCCCAGCATTTT	CASRYRNSNQPQHF
.	TRBV6-2/TRBV6-3	TRBJ1-6	TRBD1	TGTGCCAGCAGTTACGGGACAGGGCAAGTTCAAATCCACTTT	CASSYGTGQVQIHF
.	TRBV27	TRBJ1-5	.	TGTGCCAGCAGTTTTGGGGGAGGCGGCCAGCCCCAGCATTTT	CASSFGGGGQPQHF
few	TRBV4-2	TRBJ2-1	TRBD2	TGTGCCAGCGGGAGCGGGACCGCCGGCAATGAGCAGTTCTTC	CASGSGTAGNEQFF
.	TRBV2	TRBJ2-5	.	TGTGCCAGCAGTGAAGCCGGCAGGGGGGAAGAGACCCAGTACTTC	CASSEAGRGEETQYF
.	TRBV2	TRBJ1-2	.	TGTGCCAGCAGCGCGAAGAATGGCTACACCTTC	CASSAKNGYTF
.	TRBV2	TRBJ1-1	.	TGTGCCAGCAGTCAGTATACGTCCCGGGACACTGAAGCTTTCTTT	CASSQYTSRDTEAFF
.	TRBV5-1	TRBJ2-5	TRBD2	TGCGCCAGCAGGCCTACTAGCGGGGAGACCCAGTACTTC	CASRPTSGETQYF
.	TRBV7-3	TRBJ1-6	.	TGTGCCAGCAGCTCCACCTTGGCCTCACCCCTCCACTTT	CASSSTLASPLHF
.	TRBV7-3	TRBJ1-5	.	TGTGCCAGCAGCTTGCGGGTCGGCAGGGGTAGTGGGAGCAATCAGCCCCAGCATTTT	CASSLRVGRGSGSNQPQHF
.	TRBV6-5	TRBJ2-3	TRBD1	TGTGCCAGCAGGACGGCGGGACAGGGAGTAGATACGCAGTATTTT	CASRTAGQGVDTQYF
medium-sized	TRBV9	TRBJ1-2	.	TGTGCCAGCAGCGTAGATGGGAGGCCGTCGGCGGGAAGGAGCACCTTC	CASSVDGRPSAGRSTF
.	TRBV4-3	TRBJ2-5	.	TGCGCCAGCAGCCAAGATTACGAGGAGCTCGGGACCCAGTACTTC	CASSQDYEELGTQYF
.	TRBV24-1	TRBJ2-1	.	TGTGCCACCAGTGGCGTAACAGGGTTTGGAGACCAAAGCTCCTACAATGAGCAGTTCTTC	CATSGVTGFGDQSSYNEQFF
.	TRBV6-5	TRBJ2-7	TRBD1	TGTGCCAGCAGTTACTCGGGACAGGGGGTATTAGAGCAGTACTTC	CASSYSGQGVLEQYF
once	TRBV6-5	TRBJ1-2	.	TGTGCCAGCAGTTACTCGAGGCAGGGTGGAGGCTACACCTTC	CASSYSRQGGGYTF
.	TRBV19	TRBJ1-1	TRBD1	TGTGCCAGTAGTATAGATCGCCTCGGGACAGGGAACACTGAAGCTTTCTTT	CASSIDRLGTGNTEAFF
.	TRBV21-1	TRBJ2-7	.	TGTGCCAGCAGCAAAGAAAGGAGCGGCCGCCTCGAGCAGTACTTC	CASSKERSGRLEQYF
.	TRBV6-5	TRBJ2-1	.	TGTGCCAGCAGGAGGGACACGGAGCTGATCTTC	CASRRDTELIF
.	TRBV7-8	TRBJ1-1	.	TGTGCCAGCAGCTTAGAGCAGGGCATGAACACTGAAGCTTTCTTT	CASSLEQGMNTEAFF
once	TRBV19	TRBJ1-1	.	TGTGCCAGTAGTATACAGGCTCAGAACACTGAAGCTTTCTTT	CASSIQAQNTEAFF
.	TRBV9	TRBJ1-5	TRBD1	TGTGCCAGCAGCCCGGACGGGACAGGGGGTCTGTTTCAGCCCCAGCATTTT	CASSPDGTGGLFQPQHF
.	TRBV7-8	TRBJ1-5	TRBD1	TGTGCCAGCAGCTTAGCCGGGACAGCGGATCAGCCCCAGCATTTT	CASSLAGTADQPQHF
.	TRBV27	TRBJ1-4	.	TGTGCCAGCAGAGTTAGCCCAACCGCGGAAAAACTGTTTTTT	CASRVSPTAEKLFF
.	TRBV6-5	TRBJ2-3	TRBD2	TGTGCCAGCAGCTCTAGCGGGGTGGGGGAGAATACGCAGTATTTT	CASSSSGVGENTQYF
.	TRBV10-2	TRBJ2-2	TRBD1	TGCGCCAGCACGATACAGGGGGGCACCGGGGAGCTGTTTTTT	CASTIQGGTGELFF
.	TRBV7-8	TRBJ2-1	TRBD2	TGTGCCAGCATCCCTGGGCGGGGGGGTAACAATGAGCAGTTCTTC	CASIPGRGGNNEQFF